The clone carrying this TCR beta chain was observed a few times. No antigen is known for it. This entry belongs to a study of vaccination and CD4 T cells after COVID-19. Study-level findings and limits: The researchers studied relatively few convalescent patients and omitted early post-infection timepoints.

Scientists ran DNA taken from cultured CD4+ T cells through the Oncomine TCR Beta short-read assay for sequencing. In this case, cultured CD4+ T cells provided the extracted genomic DNA. TCRdb reprocessed the PCR reads via MiXCR and lists one record per CDR3 protein. Of 10,000 to 12,000 distinct CDR3 sequences detected, around a third appear once; the ten largest clones hold more than 8%. The CDR3 consists of 13 residues. V was cut by 7 bases and J by 2 bases, with 12 bases left in between. The V gene's germline CDR1 is MNHNS and CDR2 SASEGT. Treatment of the sample: roughly 10-day PBMC culture with coronavirus spike peptide pools or control peptides (ViraFEST assay). Every well contained some 1.9 million PBMCs, which were grown with 10 IU/ml IL-2 and roughly 9.7 ug/ml peptide pools.

The sample consisted of CD4+ T cells from blood, cultured in vitro. This TCR was recovered from a human donor who had recovered from COVID-19. The chain couples TRBV6-1 to TRBJ2-7, with D perhaps TRBD1 (6 bases). The DNA for the CDR3 is TGTGCCAGCACCGGGACACAGACCTACGAGCAGTACTTC. Its protein product is CASTGTQTYEQYF.